The next 5 T cell receptor beta chains were all read from a single sample in a study of cytomegalovirus exposure and HLA in healthy donors. PCR amplification relied on 60 Vbeta primers (plus 13 Jbeta primers). TCRdb's copy holds only in-frame clones and misses some; the assay was immunoSEQ multiplex PCR. This table has about 130,000 clones, just under 80% appearing once. Sequencing was carried out using PBMCs. These receptors were taken from a woman in her late teens or twenties in good health and CMV-seronegative.

This chain connects TRBV2 to TRBJ1-1, with D maybe TRBD1 (6 bases). This CDR3 has 14 residues. The V end was cut by 4 bases, the J end by 1 base, with 10 bases between. From germline, CDR1 is SNHLY and CDR2 FYNNEI. This chain's CDR3 is CASSVARGNTEAFF. CDR3 nucleotide sequence: TGTGCCAGCAGTGTTGCCAGGGGGAACACTGAAGCTTTCTTT.

J is TRBJ2-3 and V is TRBV18, with 7 bases matching TRBD2. This CDR3 contains 13 residues. J gave up 7 bases and V 6 bases, and 7 bases lay outside the gene matches. Germline loops: CDR1 KGHSH, CDR2 LQKENI. The CDR3 spells CASSWTSLYTQYF. The CDR3 nucleotides are TGTGCCAGCTCTTGGACTAGTCTATATACGCAGTATTTT.

The chain uses TRBV29-1 and TRBJ2-3, with D perhaps matching TRBD1 (5 bases). The V end was cut by 6 bases, the J end by 3 bases, with 10 bases between. CDR3 size: 12 residues. The germline CDR1 and CDR2 sequences are SQVTM and ANQGSEA. CDR3 loop: CSVDIRTDTQYF. The CDR3 coding sequence is TGCAGCGTGGACATAAGGACAGATACGCAGTATTTT.

V usage is TRBV19 and J usage is TRBJ1-1; D unclear. This CDR3 contains 14 residues. Germline assignment: CDR1 LNHDA and CDR2 SQIVND (reference sequence). V was cut by 4 bases and J by 1 base, with 10 bases left in between. The CDR3 sequence is CASSKSRRNTEAFF. CDR3 nucleotide sequence: TGTGCCAGTAGTAAGTCACGGAGGAACACTGAAGCTTTCTTT.

This sequence joins TRBV7-9 and TRBJ2-1; D gene unclear. CDR1 and CDR2 (germline): SEHNR, FQNEAQ (reference sequence). The CDR3 totals 11 residues. The V end lost 10 bases, the J end lost 7 bases, and 11 bases lay between the germline ends. Written as DNA, the CDR3 is TGTGCCATCCTATACGGGAATGAGCAGTTCTTC. Translation: CAILYGNEQFF.